A selection of T cell receptor beta chains follows, all from one sample in a study of blood T cell repertoires in COVID-19. Only in-frame clones appear in the TCRdb table, and some are missing; sequencing was by immunoSEQ multiplex PCR. The table lists more than 200,000 clones, about nine tenths of them singletons. Specimen: peripheral blood. Receptors were obtained from a woman aged 50 to 65 with acute or convalescent COVID-19. The CDR3 runs from the conserved cysteine through the conserved F or W. D genes are given only for firm matches. A clone size is listed for some rows: how often the clone was seen (once, few, many), or a class if it is expanded.

J | size | D | V | DNA | CDR3
TRBJ2-1 | . | TRBD2 | TRBV5-1 | TGCGCCAGCAGCTTGGAACGACTAGCGGGACCCAGGAATGAGCAGTTCTTC | CASSLERLAGPRNEQFF
TRBJ1-4 | once | . | TRBV6-5 | TGTGCCAGCAGGAGCAGGGATTCAACTAATGAAAAACTGTTTTTT | CASRSRDSTNEKLFF
TRBJ2-7 | . | . | TRBV11-2 | TGTGCCAGCAGCTTAGAGAGGGCCGACGAGCAGTACTTC | CASSLERADEQYF
TRBJ2-5 | . | TRBD2 | TRBV4-3 | TGCGCCAGCAGTCCCCGGAGCACTAGCGGGCCAGAGACCCAGTACTTC | CASSPRSTSGPETQYF
TRBJ1-5 | . | . | TRBV2 | TGTGCCAGCAGTGAAGGGCGAAGGGAGCAGCCCCAGCATTTT | CASSEGRREQPQHF
TRBJ2-3 | . | . | TRBV18 | TGTGCCAGCTCACCACAAGGATACAGAGATACGCAGTATTTT | CASSPQGYRDTQYF
TRBJ1-1 | once | . | TRBV6-2/TRBV6-3 | TGTGCCAGCAGTTCATCTGCCGGGACACGGAACACTGAAGCTTTCTTT | CASSSSAGTRNTEAFF
TRBJ1-3 | . | TRBD1 | TRBV4-3 | TGCGCCAGCAGCCAAGAGCCCAGGGGGCCGGGAAACACCATATATTTT | CASSQEPRGPGNTIYF
TRBJ1-2 | . | TRBD1 | TRBV6-5 | TGTGCCAGCAGTATACAGGGGTGGGATGGCTACACCTTC | CASSIQGWDGYTF
TRBJ2-1 | . | . | TRBV18 | TGTGCCAGCTCACCAGGGCAGGGAGGTTACAATGAGCAGTTCTTC | CASSPGQGGYNEQFF
TRBJ1-1 | once | TRBD1 | TRBV29-1 | TGCAGCGTCGCGACAGGGAAGGACACTGAAGCTTTCTTT | CSVATGKDTEAFF
TRBJ2-7 | . | . | TRBV6-6 | TGTGCCAGCAGTTACGCCGACGGAGGCTACGAGCAGTACTTC | CASSYADGGYEQYF
TRBJ2-1 | . | TRBD2 | TRBV5-4 | TGTGCCAGCAGTCCAACTAGCGGGGGGGCCGGGGAGCAGTTCTTC | CASSPTSGGAGEQFF
TRBJ2-2 | . | TRBD2 | TRBV7-2 | TGTGCCAGCAGCTCGGGACTAGCGGGAGGTGGAACCGGGGAGCTGTTTTTT | CASSSGLAGGGTGELFF
TRBJ2-1 | . | . | TRBV11-3 | TGTGCCAGCAGCGCCCCGGAGAATGAGCAGTTCTTC | CASSAPENEQFF
TRBJ2-1 | . | TRBD1 | TRBV9 | TGTGCCAGCAGGGGGGACAGAATTTACAATGAGCAGTTCTTC | CASRGDRIYNEQFF
TRBJ2-7 | . | TRBD1 | TRBV5-1 | TGCGCCAGCAGCTCGGGGCGGGACAGGGTTTCCTACGAGCAGTACTTC | CASSSGRDRVSYEQYF
TRBJ1-5 | few | . | TRBV2 | TGTGCCAGCAGTGTTATAAGTTACTATCAGCCCCAGCATTTT | CASSVISYYQPQHF
TRBJ2-4 | . | TRBD2 | TRBV5-1 | TGCGCCAGCAGCGGAGAAAGGGAGGGCAAAAACATTCAGTACTTC | CASSGEREGKNIQYF
TRBJ2-3 | . | . | TRBV6-5 | TGTGCCAGCCGGAGGGACCGAAGGAGCACAGATACGCAGTATTTT | CASRRDRRSTDTQYF
TRBJ2-1 | . | TRBD2 | TRBV5-6 | TGTGCCAGCAGCTATTGCCCAGCGGGAGGGTGTAATGAGCAGTTCTTC | CASSYCPAGGCNEQFF
TRBJ2-3 | . | TRBD2 | TRBV19 | TGTGCCAGTAGTCTCCGACTAGCGGGAAGCACAGATACGCAGTATTTT | CASSLRLAGSTDTQYF
TRBJ1-5 | . | . | TRBV19 | TGTGCCAGTAGTATAGTCGGGGGTTCTCAGCCCCAGCATTTT | CASSIVGGSQPQHF
TRBJ1-5 | . | TRBD1 | TRBV7-2 | TGTGCCAGCAGCTTAATGGCAGGGGGTCAGCCCCAGCATTTT | CASSLMAGGQPQHF
TRBJ2-5 | . | TRBD2 | TRBV11-2 | TGTGCCCCGATTGGGTCTAGCGGAAACCAAGAGACCCAGTACTTC | CAPIGSSGNQETQYF
TRBJ2-2 | few | . | TRBV29-1 | TGCAGCGTTGAGGGGGGGCAGGTTCCCACCGGGGAGCTGTTTTTT | CSVEGGQVPTGELFF
TRBJ2-7 | . | . | TRBV9 | TGTGCCAGCAGCTCCCTAGGAAACGAGCAGTACTTC | CASSSLGNEQYF
TRBJ1-1 | . | . | TRBV6-5 | TGTGCCAGCAGCCTTCGGGGCACTGAAGCTTTCTTT | CASSLRGTEAFF
TRBJ2-7 | . | TRBD2 | TRBV5-4 | TGTGCCAGCAGCCACCCTAGCGGGGGGGCGCGGGAGCAGTACTTC | CASSHPSGGAREQYF
TRBJ2-5 | . | . | TRBV9 | TGTGCCAGCAGCGGGCGGGAAACGCGAGAGACCCAGTACTTC | CASSGRETRETQYF
TRBJ2-5 | . | TRBD2 | TRBV4-3 | TGCGCCAGCAGCCAAGATATCCTAGCGGGGGGCCACCAAGAGACCCAGTACTTC | CASSQDILAGGHQETQYF
TRBJ1-5 | . | . | TRBV21-1 | TGTGCCAGCAGAAGAGGGACAGGGGATCAGCCCCAGCATTTT | CASRRGTGDQPQHF
TRBJ2-1 | . | . | TRBV19 | TGTGCCAGTAGTAGCGGGGGCCCCTACAATGAGCAGTTCTTC | CASSSGGPYNEQFF
TRBJ2-5 | . | TRBD2 | TRBV4-1 | TGCGCCAGCAGCCAGGGGACTATGGTTGGAGAGACCCAGTACTTC | CASSQGTMVGETQYF
TRBJ1-1 | . | TRBD1 | TRBV3-1/TRBV3-2 | TGTGCCAGCAGCCCAGGGACAGGCGTAGCTTTCTTT | CASSPGTGVAFF
TRBJ2-1 | . | . | TRBV10-2 | TGCGCCAGCAGAAGGGGCTACAATGAGCAGTTCTTC | CASRRGYNEQFF
TRBJ2-7 | once | TRBD1 | TRBV7-8 | TGTGCCAGCAGCCGGGACAGTTCCTACGAGCAGTACTTC | CASSRDSSYEQYF
TRBJ2-4 | . | . | TRBV7-3 | TGTGCCAGCAGCTTAGCGGGTGGGACCAAAAACATTCAGTACTTC | CASSLAGGTKNIQYF
TRBJ2-3 | . | . | TRBV20-1 | TGCAGTGCTAGATTCGGAGATACGCAGTATTTT | CSARFGDTQYF
TRBJ2-1 | . | TRBD1 | TRBV3-1/TRBV3-2 | TGTGCCAGCAGCGACAGGGTAGAGCAGTTCTTC | CASSDRVEQFF